These 25 T cell receptor beta chains were all obtained from the same sample, sequenced in a study of HIV-infected children after antiretroviral therapy interruption. Treatment meaning: PENTA 11 planned treatment interruption arm or continuous ART arm. A 3' RACE protocol on RNA, with unique molecular identifiers, produced the TCR library. Using its own MiXCR run on the 3' RACE reads, TCRdb lists one record per CDR3 protein. The sample has approximately 95,000 distinct CDR3 sequences; approximately 6.9% are singletons. Source: CD45RA+ CD4+ T cells from PBMCs, pooled from several time points, taken from a donor given antiretroviral therapy, either interrupted or continuous. Subset given: naive CD4+ CD45RA+ CD45RO- T cells. The receptors originated from a pool of human donors with HIV.

The chain has TRBV10-3 and TRBJ2-1; TRBD2 agrees at 8 bases. CDR1 and CDR2 (germline): ENHRY, SYGVKD. V was pared by 6 bases and J by 8 bases, with 6 bases of the junction left unmatched. The CDR3 totals 13 residues. CDR3 residues: CAISGTSYDEQFF. As DNA, the CDR3 is TGTGCCATCAGCGGGACTAGTTACGATGAGCAGTTCTTC.

This clonotype was picked up many times. CDR3 sequence (DNA): TGCAGTGCCAAAAGGGGGTTGAAACTGTTTTTT. Translating it yields CSAKRGLKLFF. The chain carries TRBV20-1 and TRBJ1-4, with D tentatively TRBD1 (6 bases). Trimming cost V 6 bases and J 11 bases, with 13 bases left between them. This CDR3 spans 11 amino acids. Germline CDR1 DFQATT, CDR2 SNEGSKA (reference sequence).

This clonotype came up many times. This chain joins TRBV9 and TRBJ2-3; D remains unclear. There are 11 residues in the CDR3. The V and J ends lost 2 bases and 6 bases respectively, with 4 bases between them. Germline CDR1 is SGDLS and CDR2 is YYNGEE. CDR3 bases: TGTGCCAGCAGCGTCGCGGATACGCAGTATTTT. Protein: CASSVADTQYF.

This clonotype was seen ten or more times. V is TRBV10-1 and J is TRBJ2-3; D gene ambiguous. V lost 4 bases to trimming and J lost 0 bases, with 8 bases between them. This CDR3 contains 14 residues. Germline CDR1 and CDR2: WNHNN and SYGVQD (reference sequence). The CDR3: CASSGRVSTDTQYF. The CDR3 DNA reads TGCGCCAGCAGTGGAAGGGTGAGCACAGATACGCAGTATTTT.

This clonotype came up many times. The V gene is TRBV23-1, the J gene TRBJ2-7; a weak D match, TRBD1 (6 bases). TRBV23-1 is an ORF for which the function is uncertain. Trimming stripped 10 bases from V and 3 bases from J, with 25 bases between. The CDR3 sequence is 16 residues long. The CDR3 region has the DNA TGCGCCACCCCCGTCGGGACACCCGTTGAAGACTACGAGCAGTACTTC. It yields the protein CATPVGTPVEDYEQYF.

This clonotype has at least ten counts. The V call is TRBV29-1, the J call TRBJ1-2, with 9 bases fitting TRBD1. The CDR3 runs 12 residues. Germline trimming cut 7 bases from V and 7 bases from J; bases unmatched to any gene: 7. The V gene's germline CDR1 is SQVTM and CDR2 ANQGSEA. The CDR3 DNA follows: TGCAGCGCGACGGGACAGGGAAGTGGCTACACCTTC. Translating it yields CSATGQGSGYTF.

This clonotype was counted many times. The chain links TRBV5-1 to TRBJ2-4, with D perhaps given as TRBD1 or TRBD2 (7 bases each). Germline V gene lookup returns CDR1 SGHRS and CDR2 YFSETQ. Trimming removed 0 bases from V and 7 bases from J, with 17 bases in between. This CDR3 region has 16 residues. CDR3 in amino acids: CASSLVATGRANIQYF. In nucleotides, the CDR3 is TGCGCCAGCAGCTTGGTAGCGACAGGGAGGGCGAACATTCAGTACTTC.

In its sample, this clonotype was seen many times. This chain uses TRBV30 with TRBJ1-2; no reliable D call. Trimming pared 2 bases from V and 1 base from J, leaving 5 bases between. The CDR3 totals 12 residues. Germline V CDR1 and CDR2: GTSNPN, SVGIG (reference sequence). As DNA, the CDR3 is TGTGCCTGGAGTTCCTATAACTATGGCTACACCTTC. Amino acid sequence: CAWSSYNYGYTF.

At least ten counts were recorded for this clonotype. The V and J genes are TRBV6-1 and TRBJ2-3; 9 nucleotides align to TRBD1. This CDR3 region has 15 residues. Germline CDR1 is MNHNS and CDR2 is SASEGT. The ends lost 7 bases at V and 1 base at J; junction bases unmatched: 6. CDR3 loop: CASKMRTGGTDTQYF. The CDR3 region has the DNA TGTGCCAGCAAAATGAGGACAGGGGGCACAGATACGCAGTATTTT.

This clonotype was observed many times. The chain has TRBV2 and TRBJ2-3; 7 bases fit TRBD2. J lost 4 bases, V lost 7 bases, and 20 bases had no gene match. In germline, CDR1 is SNHLY, CDR2 FYNNEI. The CDR3 is 18 residues long. CDR3 residues: CASMTVIESGKSADTQYF. The CDR3 region has the DNA TGTGCCAGCATGACTGTAATAGAGAGCGGGAAGAGCGCAGATACGCAGTATTTT.

This clonotype was observed at least ten times. This rearrangement joins TRBV6-1 to TRBJ2-2, with D unclear. The CDR3 has 16 amino acids. Looked up from germline, CDR1 is MNHNS and CDR2 is SASEGT. V lost 3 bases, J lost 1 base, and 12 bases lay in between. The CDR3 coding sequence is TGTGCCAGCAGTGACTGGGCCTTAATGAACACCGGGGAGCTGTTTTTT. This encodes CASSDWALMNTGELFF.

V is TRBV7-2 and J is TRBJ1-1, with D possibly TRBD1 on 6 matching bases. The CDR3 totals 13 residues. The V gene lost 3 bases and the J gene lost 7 bases, with 12 bases spanning the gap. The germline V gene encodes CDR1 SGHTA and CDR2 FQGNSA. The CDR3 sequence: CASSFILQGEAFF. DNA for the CDR3: TGTGCCAGCAGCTTCATTTTACAGGGTGAAGCTTTCTTT.

This clonotype was counted a few times. The chain recombines TRBV10-3 with TRBJ2-7; the D gene is possibly TRBD1 (6 bases). This CDR3 spans 20 amino acids. Trimming removed 3 bases at V and 0 bases at J, with 27 bases between. Germline V CDR1 and CDR2: ENHRY, SYGVKD. Here the CDR3 reads CAISDNRAAIIRDNSYEQYF. The CDR3 coding sequence is TGTGCCATCAGTGATAACAGGGCAGCTATTATCCGGGACAACTCCTACGAGCAGTACTTC.

This clonotype was counted many times. The chain couples TRBV2 to TRBJ1-5, with D unresolved. CDR1 and CDR2 (germline): SNHLY, FYNNEI. The CDR3 totals 12 residues. V was cut by 5 bases and J by 7 bases, with 9 bases left in between. As DNA, the CDR3 is TGTGCCAGCAGTCCCCCAAACCAGCCCCAGCATTTT. This encodes CASSPPNQPQHF.

This clonotype was counted at least ten times. V is TRBV28 and J is TRBJ1-5, with D hard to call. CDR3 length equals 12 residues. The germline V gene has CDR1 MDHEN and CDR2 SYDVKM. V shed 10 bases and J shed 5 bases, with 12 bases lying between them. The CDR3 reads CATSGRDQPQHF. The CDR3 coding sequence is TGTGCCACCTCCGGGCGCGATCAGCCCCAGCATTTT.

A few counts support this clonotype. The chain combines TRBV14 with TRBJ2-5, with D perhaps TRBD2 (5 bases). Germline V gene data show CDR1 as SGHDN and CDR2 as FVKESK. The CDR3 totals 11 residues. Trimming left V 4 bases short and J 5 bases short, with 5 bases between. The DNA of the CDR3 is TGTGCCAGCAGCCGGGAGGAGACCCAGTACTTC. It encodes CASSREETQYF. Complete variable domain (other parts from reference TRBV14 and TRBJ2-5): EAGVTQFPSHSVIEKGQTVTLRCDPISGHDNLYWYRRVMGKEIKFLLHFVKESKQDESGMPNNRFLAERTGGTYSTLKVQPAELEDSGVYFCASSREETQYFGPGTRLLVL.

The J gene is TRBJ2-7, the V gene TRBV3-1, with 14 positions matching TRBD2. Trimming removed 1 base from V and 0 bases from J; junction bases left unmatched: 5. Germline V CDR1 and CDR2: LGHDT, YNNKEL (reference sequence). The CDR3 contains 18 residues. This chain's CDR3 is CASSQGKGLAGDSYEQYF. Here the CDR3 DNA reads TGTGCCAGCAGCCAAGGGAAGGGACTAGCGGGGGACTCCTACGAGCAGTACTTC.

This clonotype was seen many times. The gene calls are TRBV20-1 and TRBJ2-5, with D perhaps matching TRBD2 (6 bases). The length of the CDR3 is 13 residues. From germline, CDR1 is DFQATT and CDR2 SNEGSKA (reference sequence). V lost 2 bases and J lost 5, with 12 bases in between. The CDR3 loop reads CSARLSRGETQYF. CDR3 nucleotide sequence: TGCAGTGCTAGACTCTCTCGGGGGGAGACCCAGTACTTC.

The chain couples TRBV15 to TRBJ2-1; D may be TRBD1 (6 bases). The germline V gene encodes CDR1 LNHNV and CDR2 YYDKDF (reference sequence). This CDR3 has 15 residues. The V gene lost 0 bases and the J gene lost 7 bases, with 13 bases spanning the gap. This chain's CDR3 is CATSRDTGNWNEQFF. The CDR3 DNA is TGTGCCACCAGCAGAGATACAGGGAACTGGAATGAGCAGTTCTTC.

The chain recombines TRBV28 with TRBJ2-7, with D tentatively TRBD2 (6 bases). The V gene's germline CDR1 is MDHEN and CDR2 SYDVKM. This CDR3 has 14 residues. The germline V and J ends were trimmed by 3 bases and 4 bases, with 13 bases remaining between them. The CDR3 DNA reads TGTGCCAGCAGTTTCGGGGGAAGGACTTACGAGCAGTACTTC. Its protein product is CASSFGGRTYEQYF.

In its sample, this clonotype was seen many times. The genes are TRBV18 and TRBJ1-2, with D uncertain. V was pared by 2 bases and J by 3 bases, with 10 bases between. This CDR3 has 14 amino acids. CDR1 is KGHSH and CDR2 is LQKENI in the germline V gene. CDR3 sequence reads: CASSPKADHYGYTF. The CDR3 DNA sequence: TGTGCCAGCTCACCAAAGGCGGATCACTATGGCTACACCTTC.

DNA for the CDR3: TGCAGTGCTAGAAACCCCCCTAGAAGTCGGGACACCGCCTACGAGCAGTACTTC. It specifies CSARNPPRSRDTAYEQYF. This sequence joins TRBV20-1 and TRBJ2-7; the D gene is possibly TRBD1 (6 bases). The CDR3 is made up of 18 amino acids. Looked up from germline, CDR1 is DFQATT and CDR2 is SNEGSKA (reference sequence). V shed 2 bases and J shed 2 bases, with 25 bases lying between them.

This clonotype has ten or more counts. V usage is TRBV6-1 and J usage is TRBJ1-5; 7 bases align to TRBD1. CDR3 length: 15 residues. The J segment lost 2 bases and the V segment lost 2 bases, leaving 3 bases of the junction unmatched. Germline CDR1 and CDR2: MNHNS and SASEGT. CDR3 region: CASSEQGGGNQPQHF. The CDR3 nucleotides read TGTGCCAGCAGTGAACAGGGGGGCGGCAATCAGCCCCAGCATTTT.

This clonotype was counted many times. The chain combines TRBV20-1 with TRBJ2-7, with D perhaps TRBD1 (6 bases). Germline CDR1 is DFQATT and CDR2 is SNEGSKA (reference sequence). CDR3 length equals 14 residues. V gave up 6 bases and J gave up 5 bases, with 20 bases separating them. In nucleotides, the CDR3 is TGCAGTGCACGCCACCGGGACAACGGTCACGAGCAGTACTTC. Protein sequence: CSARHRDNGHEQYF.

This clonotype came up many times. The gene calls are TRBV6-4 and TRBJ1-6; TRBD1 is a possible D gene (5 bases). The V gene lost 2 bases and the J gene lost 9 bases, with 14 bases spanning the gap. The length of the CDR3 is 15 residues. CDR1 is MRHNA and CDR2 is SNTAGT in the germline V gene. CDR3 sequence (DNA): TGTGCCAGCAGTGACACCACAGGTGTCTCTTCACCCCTCCACTTT. Translated, it gives CASSDTTGVSSPLHF.